The source of this T cell receptor beta chain is a study of T cell repertoires in cytomegalovirus infection. This clonotype was detected ten times or more. This CDR3 spans 17 amino acids. The V and J ends lost 4 bases and 2 bases, in that order; junction bases with no gene match: 9. Germline CDR1 SGHTA, CDR2 FQGNSA. TCRdb reanalysed the reads using MiXCR and keeps one entry per CDR3 protein. The sample yields more than 400,000 distinct CDR3 sequences, around 27% seen once. V is TRBV7-2 and J is TRBJ2-2; 8 nucleotides match TRBD2. The sample taken for sequencing was PBMCs. This TCR derives from a human donor in good health (CMV status not recorded). Some clones in this sample may be carry-over from other donors' samples. The CDR3 nucleotides read TGTGCCAGCAGCTCGAGGGGCCTAGCGGGTAACACCGGGGAGCTGTTTTTT. It codes for CASSSRGLAGNTGELFF.